These 2 T cell receptor beta chains share one sample of origin, sequenced in a study of OX40 agonist ivuxolimab in advanced cancers. Preparation of the library involved the immunoSEQ multiplex PCR assay. TCRdb limited this immuneACCESS table to in-frame rearrangements with V and J called. A share of clones is missing; checked studies link under half to unresolved V genes, and the rest is unexplained. The sample profile shows under 80,000 clones; more than 70% of them were found once. The ten largest account for approximately 2.2% of the sample. The source material was CD4+ or CD8+ T cells sorted from blood, sampled in a trial of the OX40 agonist ivuxolimab. Receptor source: an adult with an advanced solid tumor such as melanoma, head and neck, liver or kidney cancer.

CDR3 protein: CAWSVPLDWANTEAFF. In DNA form, the CDR3 reads TGTGCCTGGAGTGTACCCTTGGACTGGGCGAACACTGAAGCTTTCTTT. The J gene is TRBJ1-1, the V gene TRBV30, with D uncertain. The CDR3 has 16 amino acids. Germline-derived CDR1 and CDR2 are GTSNPN and SVGIG (reference sequence). Trimming shortened V by 0 bases and J by 1 base, and 15 bases separated the two germline ends.

The gene calls are TRBV7-8 and TRBJ2-7; 7 bases match TRBD2. V lost 3 bases, J lost 3 bases, and 5 bases stayed unmatched. The CDR3 has 14 residues. CDR1 and CDR2 from the germline V gene are SGHVS and FQNEAQ. CDR3: CASSFSLAVYEQYF. Here the CDR3 DNA reads TGTGCCAGCAGCTTTAGTCTAGCGGTCTACGAGCAGTACTTC.